These 26 T cell receptor beta chains came from one sample sequenced in a study of CD8 T cells in Susac syndrome. It was with random hexamers that roughly 0.5 to 1 ug RNA was reverse transcribed. TCRdb processed the immunoSEQ multiplex PCR reads anew with MiXCR; each CDR3 protein has one entry. The sample shows about 300,000 distinct CDR3 sequences, 85% of them seen only once. The sample consisted of CD8+ T cells from PBMCs. Receptor source: a human donor with multiple sclerosis.

In its sample, this clonotype was seen a few times. The rearrangement links TRBV6-5 to TRBJ2-1; D is ambiguous. In germline, CDR1 is MNHEY, CDR2 SVGAGI. The V end was cut by 0 bases, the J end by 8 bases, with 5 bases between. This CDR3 spans 12 amino acids. The chain's CDR3 is CASSYSLDEQFF. For the CDR3, the DNA is TGTGCCAGCAGTTACTCCCTCGATGAGCAGTTCTTC.

The rearrangement uses TRBV4-3 and TRBJ2-1; tentatively, D is TRBD2 (5 bases). There are 15 residues in the CDR3. V shed 4 bases and J shed 4 bases, with 14 bases lying between them. Germline V CDR1 and CDR2: LGHNA, YSLEER. CDR3 DNA: TGCGCCAGCAGCCCTGGCGGGCCGGGATACAATGAGCAGTTCTTC. It translates to CASSPGGPGYNEQFF.

This chain links TRBV19 with TRBJ1-2; 7 bases agree with TRBD1. Germline V gene data show CDR1 as LNHDA and CDR2 as SQIVND (reference sequence). The CDR3 runs to 13 residues. The V gene end was trimmed by 8 bases and the J gene end by 4 bases; junction bases not matched to a gene: 7. Here the CDR3 reads CASQRDSFYGYTF. The CDR3 bases are TGTGCCAGTCAGAGGGACAGCTTCTATGGCTACACCTTC.

This chain links TRBV7-9 with TRBJ2-7; no firm D call. The V and J ends lost 5 bases and 4 bases respectively, with 9 bases between them. The germline V gene has CDR1 SEHNR and CDR2 FQNEAQ (reference sequence). The CDR3 is 12 amino acids. The DNA of the CDR3 is TGTGCCAGCAGCCACGGATGGTACGAGCAGTACTTC. Translation: CASSHGWYEQYF.

V and J are TRBV28 and TRBJ2-7; 12 positions agree with TRBD1. CDR1 is MDHEN and CDR2 is SYDVKM in the germline V gene. V shed 5 bases and J 5 bases; nucleotides not matched to a gene: 4. This CDR3 spans 14 amino acids. CDR3 region: CASSRGTGGHEQYF. Written as DNA, the CDR3 is TGTGCCAGCAGTCGGGGGACAGGGGGCCACGAGCAGTACTTC.

The chain couples TRBV5-6 to TRBJ2-1; D unresolved. The CDR3 is 12 residues long. The germline gives CDR1 SGHDT, CDR2 YYEEEE. V dropped 3 bases and J dropped 6 bases, with 7 bases sitting between them. The CDR3 loop is CASSSPSNEQFF. In DNA form, the CDR3 reads TGTGCCAGCAGCTCCCCATCCAATGAGCAGTTCTTC.

This clonotype was picked up a small number of times. The V and J genes are TRBV7-2 and TRBJ2-1; D possibly corresponds to TRBD1 (5 bases). Trimming took 1 base from V and 8 from J, leaving 9 bases between them. The germline gives CDR1 SGHTA, CDR2 FQGNSA. This CDR3 is 13 amino acids long. This CDR3 is CASSLEGPDEQFF. For the CDR3, the DNA is TGTGCCAGCAGCTTAGAGGGGCCCGATGAGCAGTTCTTC.

The chain links TRBV5-5 to TRBJ2-1, with a weak D call TRBD2 (5 bases). V dropped 2 bases and J dropped 4 bases, with 13 bases sitting between them. Looked up from germline, CDR1 is SGHKS and CDR2 is YYEKEE (reference sequence). CDR3 size: 15 residues. CDR3 bases: TGTGCCAGCAGCTTAGGACTCATACAATACAATGAGCAGTTCTTC. This encodes CASSLGLIQYNEQFF. The full variable domain, in which reference TRBV5-5 and TRBJ2-1 provide the parts outside the CDR3, is DAGVTQSPTHLIKTRGQQVTLRCSPISGHKSVSWYQQVLGQGPQFIFQYYEKEERGRGNFPDRFSARQFPNYSSELNVNALLLGDSALYLCASSLGLIQYNEQFFGPGTRLTVL.

The chain couples TRBV25-1 to TRBJ2-1, with a tentative D call TRBD2 (5 bases). Germline-derived CDR1 and CDR2 are MGHDK and SYGVNS. V gave up 4 bases and J gave up 4 bases, with 17 bases separating them. The CDR3 is made up of 16 amino acids. As DNA, the CDR3 is TGTGCCAGCAGTGTCCTCGAAAGCGGAACATACAATGAGCAGTTCTTC. Translation gives CASSVLESGTYNEQFF.

The CDR3 DNA reads as TGTGCCAGCAGCCCGGGGGCCGGATATTCCGAGCAGTACTTC. As protein: CASSPGAGYSEQYF. The chain has TRBV7-2 and TRBJ2-7; either TRBD1 or TRBD2 may supply D (6 bases each). The CDR3 spans 14 residues. Germline-derived CDR1 and CDR2 are SGHTA and FQGNSA. The V gene lost 5 bases and the J gene lost 6 bases, with 17 bases spanning the gap.

V gene TRBV28 combines with J gene TRBJ2-6; D is uncertain. CDR1 is MDHEN, CDR2 SYDVKM, per germline. The CDR3 extends over 15 amino acids. Trimming shortened V by 2 bases and J by 3 bases, and 8 bases separated the two germline ends. The chain's CDR3 is CASSLTGYGANVLTF. The CDR3 DNA reads as TGTGCCAGCAGTTTAACCGGGTATGGGGCCAACGTCCTGACTTTC.

The chain has TRBV7-6 and TRBJ2-3; no clear D gene. Per germline, CDR1 SGHVS and CDR2 FNYEAQ. The V end lost 4 bases, the J end lost 4 bases, and 9 bases lay between the germline ends. The CDR3 length is 13 residues. Here the CDR3 reads CASSWVTPDTQYF. CDR3 sequence (DNA): TGTGCCAGCAGCTGGGTCACCCCAGATACGCAGTATTTT.

The chain employs TRBV5-1 and TRBJ2-4; no definite D call. The V gene's germline CDR1 is SGHRS and CDR2 YFSETQ. This CDR3 region has 15 residues. Deletions cut 2 bases from V and 1 base from J, with 10 bases between. CDR3 protein: CASSFGVGAKNIQYF. The CDR3 nucleotides are TGCGCCAGCAGCTTTGGTGTGGGGGCCAAAAACATTCAGTACTTC. The full variable domain, with the rest looked up from reference TRBV5-1 and TRBJ2-4, is KAGVTQTPRYLIKTRGQQVTLSCSPISGHRSVSWYQQTPGQGLQFLFEYFSETQRNKGNFPGRFSGRQFSNSRSEMNVSTLELGDSALYLCASSFGVGAKNIQYFGAGTRLSVL.

The V call is TRBV9, the J call TRBJ2-1, with a possible D match to TRBD2 (6 bases). This CDR3 contains 15 residues. CDR1 and CDR2 (germline): SGDLS, YYNGEE. Between the trimmed V and J ends, which lost 0 bases and 4 bases, there was a span of 11 bases. The CDR3 protein is CASSVGGGQYNEQFF. In nucleotides, the CDR3 is TGTGCCAGCAGCGTAGGGGGAGGCCAGTACAATGAGCAGTTCTTC.

This clonotype was detected once. The chain combines TRBV25-1 with TRBJ2-1, with 10 bases fitting TRBD2. The CDR3 has 17 residues. The germline V gene has CDR1 MGHDK and CDR2 SYGVNS. The V gene end was trimmed by 7 bases and the J gene end by 7 bases; junction bases not matched to a gene: 16. The CDR3 nucleotides read TGTGCCAGCACCGGTTGGACCGCTAGCGGGAGATCGAATGAGCAGTTCTTC. It encodes CASTGWTASGRSNEQFF.

The chain couples TRBV8-2 to TRBJ2-6. TRBV8-2 is reported as a pseudogene. CDR3 size: 17 residues. The CDR3 protein is CGIWGMITQSRANVLTF. CDR3 nucleotide sequence: TGTGGCATTTGGGGTATGATAACACAAAGTCGGGCCAACGTCCTGACTTTC.

The V call is TRBV6-2 or TRBV6-3, the J call TRBJ2-1; 7 bases fit TRBD1. This CDR3 comprises 11 residues. The germline gives CDR1 MNHEY, CDR2 SVGEGT. Trimming cost V 7 bases and J 14 bases; bases outside gene matches: 8. The CDR3 DNA reads as TGTGCCAGCACCCAGGGGGACCCCAAGTTCTTC. Translated: CASTQGDPKFF.

The chain's CDR3 is CASSSPVYNEQFF. The CDR3 nucleotides are TGTGCCAGCAGCTCTCCCGTTTACAATGAGCAGTTCTTC. The chain joins TRBV7-9 to TRBJ2-1; D gene unclear. Germline-derived CDR1 and CDR2 are SEHNR and FQNEAQ (reference sequence). The germline V and J ends were trimmed by 4 bases and 4 bases, with 8 bases remaining between them. The CDR3 length is 13 residues.

This chain links TRBV28 with TRBJ2-3, with a weak D call TRBD2 (5 bases). The germline gives CDR1 MDHEN, CDR2 SYDVKM. The V and J ends lost 11 bases and 5 bases respectively, with 14 bases between them. This CDR3 comprises 12 residues. The CDR3 region is CACRERVDTQYF. CDR3 in DNA: TGTGCCTGTCGGGAAAGGGTAGATACGCAGTATTTT. The variable domain in full, completed from reference TRBV28 and TRBJ2-3, reads DVKVTQSSRYLVKRTGEKVFLECVQDMDHENMFWYRQDPGLGLRLIYFSYDVKMKEKGDIPEGYSVSREKKERFSLILESASTNQTSMYLCACRERVDTQYFGPGTRLTVL.

In its sample, this clonotype was seen once. The chain employs TRBV6-2 or TRBV6-3 and TRBJ1-2; perhaps TRBD1 as D (5 bases). V was trimmed by 7 bases and J by 0 bases, leaving 12 bases between them. Germline loops: CDR1 MNHEY, CDR2 SVGEGT. CDR3 length: 14 residues. CDR3 residues: CASKGTEANYGYTF. In nucleotides, the CDR3 is TGTGCCAGCAAGGGGACGGAAGCTAACTATGGCTACACCTTC.

This chain uses TRBV10-3 with TRBJ2-1, with 9 bases lining up with TRBD2. The V segment lost 11 bases and the J segment 8 bases; nucleotides outside the gene matches: 13. CDR1 is ENHRY, CDR2 SYGVKD, per germline. CDR3 length: 14 residues. CDR3 bases: TGTGCCGCCTCCGGTGTCCTAGCGGGACATGAGCAGTTCTTC. Its translation is CAASGVLAGHEQFF.

In DNA, the CDR3 is TGTGCCACCAGTGATTTCTCCCCGAACGGGCAGTACTTC. Its protein is CATSDFSPNGQYF. The chain links TRBV24-1 to TRBJ2-7; D remains unclear. The CDR3 is 13 residues long. Germline V gene lookup returns CDR1 KGHDR and CDR2 SFDVKD. V was clipped by 1 base and J by 9 bases, with 12 bases between them.

The V gene is TRBV28, the J gene TRBJ2-7; D possibly matches TRBD1 or TRBD2 (5 bases each). This CDR3 has 12 amino acids. In germline, CDR1 is MDHEN, CDR2 SYDVKM. Trimming pared 7 bases from V and 2 bases from J, leaving 9 bases between. The CDR3 nucleotides are TGTGCCAGCAAACGGGGCCCCTACGAGCAGTACTTC. Residues: CASKRGPYEQYF.

This sequence joins TRBV28 and TRBJ2-1; 7 nucleotides agree with TRBD2. This CDR3 is 14 amino acids long. The V gene's germline CDR1 is MDHEN and CDR2 SYDVKM. The V and J ends lost 2 bases and 8 bases, in that order; junction bases with no gene match: 6. The CDR3 sequence: CASSLAGALHEQFF. CDR3 in DNA: TGTGCCAGCAGTTTAGCGGGAGCTCTCCATGAGCAGTTCTTC.

The chain links TRBV11-2 to TRBJ1-1; TRBD1 agrees at 10 bases. This CDR3 contains 17 residues. V gave up 2 bases and J gave up 3 bases; unmatched junction bases: 9. Germline values: CDR1 SGHAT, CDR2 FQNNGV. As DNA, the CDR3 is TGTGCCAGCAGCTTAAGCCGGGTCGGACAGGGGGACACTGAAGCTTTCTTT. It translates to CASSLSRVGQGDTEAFF. Complete variable domain (other parts from reference TRBV11-2 and TRBJ1-1): EAGVAQSPRYKIIEKRQSVAFWCNPISGHATLYWYQQILGQGPKLLIQFQNNGVVDDSQLPKDRFSAERLKGVDSTLKIQPAKLEDSAVYLCASSLSRVGQGDTEAFFGQGTRLTVV.

In DNA, the CDR3 is TGTGCCAGCAGCTTACTCCCGCTACCCTCCTCTGGAAACACCATATATTTT. This codes for CASSLLPLPSSGNTIYF. This chain links TRBV7-2 with TRBJ1-3; D not certain. Germline CDR1 and CDR2: SGHTA and FQGNSA. V was shortened by 2 bases and J by 0 bases, with 14 bases between the two germline ends. The CDR3 loop spans 17 amino acids.